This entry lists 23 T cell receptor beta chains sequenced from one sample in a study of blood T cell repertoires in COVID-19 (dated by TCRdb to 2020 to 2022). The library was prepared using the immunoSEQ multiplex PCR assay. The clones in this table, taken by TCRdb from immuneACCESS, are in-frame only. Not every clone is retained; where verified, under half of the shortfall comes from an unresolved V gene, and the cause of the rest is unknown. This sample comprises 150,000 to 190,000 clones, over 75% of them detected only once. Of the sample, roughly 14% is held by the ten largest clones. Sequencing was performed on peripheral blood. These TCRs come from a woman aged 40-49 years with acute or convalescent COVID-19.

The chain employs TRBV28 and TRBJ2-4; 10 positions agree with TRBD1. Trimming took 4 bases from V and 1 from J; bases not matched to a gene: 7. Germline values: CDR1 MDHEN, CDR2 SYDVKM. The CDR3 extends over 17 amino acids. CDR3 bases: TGTGCCAGCAGTTCAACGGGGGGACAGGGGGCCAAAAACATTCAGTACTTC. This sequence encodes CASSSTGGQGAKNIQYF.

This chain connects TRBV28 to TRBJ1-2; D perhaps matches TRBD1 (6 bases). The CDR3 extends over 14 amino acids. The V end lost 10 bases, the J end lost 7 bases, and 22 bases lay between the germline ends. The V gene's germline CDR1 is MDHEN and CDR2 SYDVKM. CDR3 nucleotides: TGTGCCACCCATGAATCAACAGGGCACTCTGGCTACACCTTC. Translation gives CATHESTGHSGYTF.

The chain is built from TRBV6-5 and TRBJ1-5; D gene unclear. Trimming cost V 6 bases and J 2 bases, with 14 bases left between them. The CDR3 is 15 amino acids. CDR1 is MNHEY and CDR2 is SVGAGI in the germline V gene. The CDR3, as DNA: TGTGCCAGCAGCCTGACTAACTGGGGCAATCAGCCCCAGCATTTT. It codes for CASSLTNWGNQPQHF.

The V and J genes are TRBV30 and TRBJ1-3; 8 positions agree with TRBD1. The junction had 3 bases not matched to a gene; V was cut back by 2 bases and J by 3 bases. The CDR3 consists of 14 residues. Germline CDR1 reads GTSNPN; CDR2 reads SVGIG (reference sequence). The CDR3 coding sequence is TGTGCCTGGAGTCAGGACAGGGTTGGAAACACCATATATTTT. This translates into CAWSQDRVGNTIYF.

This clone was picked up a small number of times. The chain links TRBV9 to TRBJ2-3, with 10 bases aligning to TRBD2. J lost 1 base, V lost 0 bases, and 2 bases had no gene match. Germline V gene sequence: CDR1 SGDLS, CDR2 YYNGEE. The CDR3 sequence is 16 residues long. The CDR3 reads CASSVALAGGTDTQYF. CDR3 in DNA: TGTGCCAGCAGCGTAGCCCTAGCGGGAGGCACAGATACGCAGTATTTT. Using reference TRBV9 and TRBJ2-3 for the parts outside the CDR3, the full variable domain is DSGVTQTPKHLITATGQRVTLRCSPRSGDLSVYWYQQSLDQGLQFLIQYYNGEERAKGNILERFSAQQFPDLHSELNLSSLELGDSALYFCASSVALAGGTDTQYFGPGTRLTVL.

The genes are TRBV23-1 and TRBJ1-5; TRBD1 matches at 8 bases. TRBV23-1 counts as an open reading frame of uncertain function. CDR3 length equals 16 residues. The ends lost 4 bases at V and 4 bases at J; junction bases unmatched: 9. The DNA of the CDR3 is TGCGCCAGCAGTCCTCGACAGGGGACGAATAATCAGCCCCAGCATTTT. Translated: CASSPRQGTNNQPQHF.

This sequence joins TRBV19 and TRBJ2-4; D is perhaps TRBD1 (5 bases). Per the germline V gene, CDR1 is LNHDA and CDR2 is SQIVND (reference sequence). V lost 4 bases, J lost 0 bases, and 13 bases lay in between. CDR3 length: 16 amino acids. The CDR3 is CASSTTNRLAKNIQYF. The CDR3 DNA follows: TGTGCCAGTAGTACGACAAACAGGCTAGCCAAAAACATTCAGTACTTC.

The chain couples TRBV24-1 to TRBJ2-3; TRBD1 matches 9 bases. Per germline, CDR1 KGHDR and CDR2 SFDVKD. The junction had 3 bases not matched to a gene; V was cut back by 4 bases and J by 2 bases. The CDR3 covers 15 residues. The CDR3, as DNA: TGTGCCACCAGTGACTTACAGGGGGCCACAGATACGCAGTATTTT. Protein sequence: CATSDLQGATDTQYF.

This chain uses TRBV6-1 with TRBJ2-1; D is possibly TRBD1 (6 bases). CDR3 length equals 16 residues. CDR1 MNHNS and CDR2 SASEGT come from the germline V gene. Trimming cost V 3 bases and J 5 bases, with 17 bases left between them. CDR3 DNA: TGTGCCAGCAGTGACCAACATGGACAGAAGCACAATGAGCAGTTCTTC. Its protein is CASSDQHGQKHNEQFF.

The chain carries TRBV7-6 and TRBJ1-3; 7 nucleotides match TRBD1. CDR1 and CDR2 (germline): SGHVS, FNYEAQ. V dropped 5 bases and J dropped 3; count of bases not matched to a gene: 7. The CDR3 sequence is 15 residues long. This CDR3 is CASSPDRANGNTIYF. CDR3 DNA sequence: TGTGCCAGCAGCCCCGACAGGGCTAATGGAAACACCATATATTTT.

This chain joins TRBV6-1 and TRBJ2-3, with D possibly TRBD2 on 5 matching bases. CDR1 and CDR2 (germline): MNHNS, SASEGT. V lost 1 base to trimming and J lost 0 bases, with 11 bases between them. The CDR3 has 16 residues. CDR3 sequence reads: CASSEEVAPSTDTQYF. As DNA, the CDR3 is TGTGCCAGCAGTGAAGAGGTAGCGCCTAGCACAGATACGCAGTATTTT.

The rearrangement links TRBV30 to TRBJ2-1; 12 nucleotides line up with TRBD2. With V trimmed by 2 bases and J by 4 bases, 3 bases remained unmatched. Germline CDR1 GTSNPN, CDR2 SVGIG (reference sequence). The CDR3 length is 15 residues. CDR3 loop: CAWSTTSGRYNEQFF. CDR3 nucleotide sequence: TGTGCCTGGAGTACCACTAGCGGGAGGTACAATGAGCAGTTCTTC.

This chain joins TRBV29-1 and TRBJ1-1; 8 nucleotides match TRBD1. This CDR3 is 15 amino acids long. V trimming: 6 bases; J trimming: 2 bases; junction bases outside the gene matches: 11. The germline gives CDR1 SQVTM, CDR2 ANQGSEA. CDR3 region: CSVGQVGGSNTEAFF. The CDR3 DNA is TGCAGCGTGGGACAGGTTGGGGGAAGTAACACTGAAGCTTTCTTT.

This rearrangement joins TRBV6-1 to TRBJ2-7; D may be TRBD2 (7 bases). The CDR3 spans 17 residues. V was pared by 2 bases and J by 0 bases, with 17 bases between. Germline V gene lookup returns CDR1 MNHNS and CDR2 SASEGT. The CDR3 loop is CASSERGGGTISYEQYF. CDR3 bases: TGTGCCAGCAGTGAAAGGGGGGGTGGGACTATCTCCTACGAGCAGTACTTC.

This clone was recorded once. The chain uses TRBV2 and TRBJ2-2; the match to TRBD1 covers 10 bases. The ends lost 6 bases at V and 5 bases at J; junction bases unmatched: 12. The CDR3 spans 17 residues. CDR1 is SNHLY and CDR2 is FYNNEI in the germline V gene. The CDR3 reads CASSEGPGQGFTGELFF. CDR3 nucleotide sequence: TGTGCCAGCAGCGAGGGTCCGGGACAGGGGTTTACCGGGGAGCTGTTTTTT.

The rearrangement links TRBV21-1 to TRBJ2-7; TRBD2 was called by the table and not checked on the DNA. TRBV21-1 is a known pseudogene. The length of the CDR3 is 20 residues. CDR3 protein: CASSKLVGLAGGPGSYEQYF. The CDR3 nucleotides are TGTGCCAGCAGCAAACTGGTAGGACTAGCGGGAGGGCCGGGATCCTACGAGCAGTACTTC.

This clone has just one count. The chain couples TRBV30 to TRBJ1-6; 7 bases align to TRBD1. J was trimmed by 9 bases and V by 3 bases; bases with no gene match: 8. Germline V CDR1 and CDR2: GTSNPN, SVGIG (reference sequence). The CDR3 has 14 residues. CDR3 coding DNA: TGTGCCTGGAGATCTACAGGGGCGATTTCACCCCTCCACTTT. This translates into CAWRSTGAISPLHF.

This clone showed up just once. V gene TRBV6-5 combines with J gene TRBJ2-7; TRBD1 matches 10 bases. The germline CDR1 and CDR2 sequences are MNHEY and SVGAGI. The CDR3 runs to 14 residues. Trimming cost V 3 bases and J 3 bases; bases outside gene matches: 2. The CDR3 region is CASSYGTGVYEQYF. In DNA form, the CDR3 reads TGTGCCAGCAGTTATGGGACAGGGGTCTACGAGCAGTACTTC.

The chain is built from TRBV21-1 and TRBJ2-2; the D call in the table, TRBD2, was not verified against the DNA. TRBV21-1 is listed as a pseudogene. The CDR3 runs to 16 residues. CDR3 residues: CASSKLGGLGTGELFF. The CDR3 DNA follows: TGTGCCAGCAGCAAACTGGGGGGGCTGGGTACCGGGGAGCTGTTTTTT.

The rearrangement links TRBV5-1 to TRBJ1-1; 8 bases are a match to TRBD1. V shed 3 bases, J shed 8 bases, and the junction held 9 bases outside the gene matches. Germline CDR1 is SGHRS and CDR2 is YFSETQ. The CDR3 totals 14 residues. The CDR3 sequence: CASSYGPTGEEAFF. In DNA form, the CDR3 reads TGCGCCAGCAGCTACGGCCCGACAGGGGAGGAAGCTTTCTTT.

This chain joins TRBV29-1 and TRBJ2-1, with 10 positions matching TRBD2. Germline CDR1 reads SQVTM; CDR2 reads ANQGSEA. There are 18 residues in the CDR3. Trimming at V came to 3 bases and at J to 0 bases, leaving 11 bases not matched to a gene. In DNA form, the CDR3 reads TGCAGCGTTGACGGTCTAGCGGGAGTCTGGGGCTCCTACAATGAGCAGTTCTTC. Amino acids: CSVDGLAGVWGSYNEQFF.

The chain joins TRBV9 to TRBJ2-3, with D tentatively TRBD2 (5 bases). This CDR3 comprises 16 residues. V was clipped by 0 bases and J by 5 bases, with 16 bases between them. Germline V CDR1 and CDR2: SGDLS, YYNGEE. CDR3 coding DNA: TGTGCCAGCAGCGTAGATCTAGCCCGGGCTAAAGATACGCAGTATTTT. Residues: CASSVDLARAKDTQYF.

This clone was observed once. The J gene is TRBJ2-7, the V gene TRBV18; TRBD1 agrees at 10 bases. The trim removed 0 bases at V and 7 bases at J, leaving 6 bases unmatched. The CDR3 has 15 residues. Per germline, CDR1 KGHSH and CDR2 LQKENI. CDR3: CASSPPTGGLGEQYF. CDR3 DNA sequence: TGTGCCAGCTCACCACCGACAGGGGGCTTGGGGGAGCAGTACTTC.